This T cell receptor (beta chain) was sequenced in a study of cytomegalovirus exposure and HLA in healthy donors. Study results and caveats: The study put under 200 TCR beta chains on its list as cytomegalovirus-associated. In a later analysis, V- and J-gene trimming of beta chains associated with a DCLRE1C missense variant, replicated independently. Across donors, presence/absence analyses took sequencing depth to be roughly uniform.

The CDR3 is made up of 12 amino acids. V gave up 5 bases and J gave up 5 bases, with 7 bases separating them. The germline gives CDR1 ENHRY, CDR2 SYGVKD. A multiplex PCR was run with 60 Vbeta primers and 13 Jbeta primers. Study processing details: In a later analysis, 60 million to 90 million unique TCR beta chains included roughly 11 million shared by two or more donors. TCRdb's copy holds only in-frame clones and misses some; the assay was immunoSEQ multiplex PCR. From that table come the V and J calls and clone size; the DNA was used to work out D and trimming. Counted here are 160,000 or so clones, approximately 78% occurring once; the ten biggest clones make up about 7%. On this clone: Antigen: not known.

Specimen: PBMCs. The chain carries TRBV10-3 and TRBJ1-5; TRBD1 is a possible D gene (6 bases). The TCR sequence derives from a woman aged 25 to 45 in good health and CMV-seropositive. In DNA form, the CDR3 reads TGTGCCATCAGTCCAGGGGATCAGCCCCAGCATTTT. As protein: CAISPGDQPQHF.